Shown below are 7 T cell receptor beta chains from a single sample sequenced in a study of OX40 agonist ivuxolimab in advanced cancers. Libraries were made using the immunoSEQ multiplex PCR assay. Sourced from immuneACCESS, this table was stored by TCRdb with only in-frame sequences that have V and J called. A share of the clones is absent; for the studies checked, an unresolved V gene accounts for under half, and the remainder has no known explanation. For this sample the table gives tens of thousands of clones, of which 94% were detected only once. The ten largest clonotypes hold more than 9.5% of the sample. Sequencing was performed on CD4+ or CD8+ T cells sorted from blood, taken in a trial of the OX40 agonist ivuxolimab. The receptors shown here come from an adult with an advanced solid tumor such as melanoma, head and neck, liver or kidney cancer.

The V call is TRBV27, the J call TRBJ2-7, with D maybe TRBD1 (5 bases). Per the germline V gene, CDR1 is MNHEY and CDR2 is SMNVEV (reference sequence). Between the trimmed V and J ends, which lost 0 bases and 6 bases, there was a span of 15 bases. This CDR3 has 15 residues. CDR3 amino acids: CASSLSGPGYTEQYF. In DNA, the CDR3 is TGTGCCAGCAGTTTATCGGGGCCAGGGTATACCGAGCAGTACTTC.

CDR3: CASLGGFEAFF. The CDR3 DNA sequence: TGTGCCAGCTTGGGGGGATTTGAAGCTTTCTTT. J is TRBJ1-1 and V is TRBV6-5; D perhaps matches TRBD1 (5 bases). In germline, CDR1 is MNHEY, CDR2 SVGAGI. Trimming pared 8 bases from V and 7 bases from J, leaving 11 bases between. The CDR3 spans 11 residues.

The chain carries TRBV19 and TRBJ1-2; TRBD1 is a possible D gene (5 bases). Germline assignment: CDR1 LNHDA and CDR2 SQIVND (reference sequence). Trimming removed 7 bases at V and 8 bases at J, with 20 bases between. The CDR3 loop spans 14 amino acids. CDR3 in DNA: TGTGCCAGTAACCCCTTCGGGGGGGAAGGAGGCTACACCTTC. Amino acid sequence: CASNPFGGEGGYTF.

The CDR3 loop is CASSFGFTYEQYF. CDR3 bases: TGTGCCAGCAGCTTCGGATTCACCTACGAGCAGTACTTC. This chain links TRBV11-2 with TRBJ2-7; D uncertain. The CDR3 is made up of 13 amino acids. V was pared by 3 bases and J by 2 bases, with 8 bases between. CDR1 SGHAT and CDR2 FQNNGV come from the germline V gene.

The chain recombines TRBV7-2 with TRBJ1-2, with TRBD1 identical over 7 bases. V lost 3 bases to trimming and J lost 8 bases; unmatched junction nucleotides: 9. The CDR3 totals 14 residues. CDR1 is SGHTA, CDR2 FQGNSA, per germline. CDR3 sequence (DNA): TGTGCCAGCAGCTTCGGACAGGCCGGACTCGGCTACACCTTC. The encoded protein is CASSFGQAGLGYTF.

This chain uses TRBV30 with TRBJ1-2, with TRBD1 matching over 9 bases. This CDR3 contains 13 residues. V shed 3 bases, J shed 4 bases, and the junction held 3 bases outside the gene matches. The germline V gene encodes CDR1 GTSNPN and CDR2 SVGIG (reference sequence). For the CDR3, the DNA is TGTGCCTGGAGAACAGGGGGCCTCTATGGCTACACCTTC. Its protein product is CAWRTGGLYGYTF.

The rearrangement joins TRBV29-1 to TRBJ1-1; no reliable D call. V lost 7 bases and J 5 bases, leaving 11 bases between the germline ends. CDR1 and CDR2 from the germline V gene are SQVTM and ANQGSEA. The CDR3 is made up of 11 amino acids. The DNA of the CDR3 is TGCAGCGCCCCATTGGGAACTGAAGCTTTCTTT. It codes for CSAPLGTEAFF.